This is a list of T cell receptor beta chains from one sample in a study of spatial heterogeneity in lung cancer. Each CDR3 protein is one row after TCRdb ran MiXCR on the 5' RACE reads. This sample has about 23,000 distinct CDR3 sequences, with 5% to 7.5% found just once. The sample consisted of lung tumor tissue, taken at surgery. These receptors came from a male donor with early-stage non-small cell lung cancer. Each CDR3 is given with its conserved first and last residue. The D gene is left open where the match is weak. Size is stated for part of the rows, as once, few or many counts, or as a class when the clone is expanded.

V gene: TRBV5-1; clone size: many; J gene: TRBJ2-5; D gene: TRBD2; CDR3 DNA: TGCGCCAGCAGCTTGGGTCTAGCGGGAGAAGAGACCCAGTACTTC; CDR3 protein: CASSLGLAGEETQYF
V gene: TRBV5-1; clone size: few; J gene: TRBJ2-7; D gene: -; CDR3 DNA: TGCGCCAGCAGCCGTGACCTGGGGGAGCAGTACTTC; CDR3 protein: CASSRDLGEQYF
V gene: TRBV7-6; clone size: many; J gene: TRBJ2-3; D gene: TRBD2; CDR3 DNA: TGTGCCAGCAGCTTAGGGCTAGCGGGATTGGAAGATACGCAGTATTTT; CDR3 protein: CASSLGLAGLEDTQYF
V gene: TRBV28; clone size: many; J gene: TRBJ2-7; D gene: -; CDR3 DNA: TGTGCCAGCGGCCTACAGTTCTACGAGCAGTACTTC; CDR3 protein: CASGLQFYEQYF
V gene: TRBV7-2; clone size: many; J gene: TRBJ2-3; D gene: TRBD2; CDR3 DNA: TGTGCCAGCCGTCGGACTAGCTCTCGAGCAGATACGCAGTATTTT; CDR3 protein: CASRRTSSRADTQYF
V gene: TRBV28; clone size: many; J gene: TRBJ1-4; D gene: -; CDR3 DNA: TGTGCCAGCAGCCCCCCTCGGGGGGGAAAGGAAGAAAAACTGTTTTTT; CDR3 protein: CASSPPRGGKEEKLFF
V gene: TRBV9; clone size: many; J gene: TRBJ2-7; D gene: TRBD2; CDR3 DNA: TGTGCCAGCAGCGTAGGCGGGGGGGCCCACGAGCAGTACTTC; CDR3 protein: CASSVGGGAHEQYF
V gene: TRBV2; clone size: many; J gene: TRBJ2-1; D gene: TRBD2; CDR3 DNA: TGTGCCAGCACTTATGTCGGGAGGGCCTCTAATGAGCAGTTCTTC; CDR3 protein: CASTYVGRASNEQFF
V gene: TRBV28; clone size: many; J gene: TRBJ1-2; D gene: -; CDR3 DNA: TGTGCCAGCAGTTTAGCTAACTATGGCTACACCTTC; CDR3 protein: CASSLANYGYTF
V gene: TRBV10-3; clone size: many; J gene: TRBJ2-7; D gene: TRBD2; CDR3 DNA: TGTGCCATCAGTCCCGGACTAGCGTCCGAGCAGTACTTC; CDR3 protein: CAISPGLASEQYF
V gene: TRBV27; clone size: -; J gene: TRBJ2-5; D gene: -; CDR3 DNA: TGTGCCAGCAGTCCATCCGGGGGATGGTACCAAGAGACCCAGTACTTC; CDR3 protein: CASSPSGGWYQETQYF
V gene: TRBV6-2/TRBV6-3; clone size: many; J gene: TRBJ2-7; D gene: TRBD2; CDR3 DNA: TGTGCCAGCAGATCCGGGACTAGCAGATACGAGCAGTACTTC; CDR3 protein: CASRSGTSRYEQYF
V gene: TRBV10-3; clone size: -; J gene: TRBJ1-5; D gene: TRBD1; CDR3 DNA: TGTGCCATCAGTGACTACAGGGGGCAGAGCAATCAGCCCCAGCATTTT; CDR3 protein: CAISDYRGQSNQPQHF
V gene: TRBV6-5; clone size: many; J gene: TRBJ2-1; D gene: -; CDR3 DNA: TGTGCCAGCACCTCCGAGGGCCTTAATGAGCAGTTCTTC; CDR3 protein: CASTSEGLNEQFF
V gene: TRBV5-1; clone size: few; J gene: TRBJ2-3; D gene: -; CDR3 DNA: TGCGCCAGCAGCCCACCGGGACCCACGAGCACAGATACGCAGTATTTT; CDR3 protein: CASSPPGPTSTDTQYF
V gene: TRBV7-2; clone size: medium-sized; J gene: TRBJ2-5; D gene: -; CDR3 DNA: TGTGCCAGCAGCGCCACTGGACAGCCAGGGGAGACCCAGTACTTC; CDR3 protein: CASSATGQPGETQYF
V gene: TRBV6-2/TRBV6-3; clone size: many; J gene: TRBJ2-1; D gene: TRBD2; CDR3 DNA: TGTGCCAGCAGTTACTCCTCGAACCCCCAAGCGGGAGAGCAGATCAATGAGCAGTTCTTC; CDR3 protein: CASSYSSNPQAGEQINEQFF
V gene: TRBV18; clone size: few; J gene: TRBJ1-1; D gene: -; CDR3 DNA: TGTGCCAGCTCACAACAGGAGAACACTGAAGCTTTCTTT; CDR3 protein: CASSQQENTEAFF
V gene: TRBV6-2/TRBV6-3; clone size: many; J gene: TRBJ1-2; D gene: -; CDR3 DNA: TGTGCCAGCCAACAGCGCCCCTATGGCTACACCTTC; CDR3 protein: CASQQRPYGYTF
V gene: TRBV5-1; clone size: many; J gene: TRBJ2-7; D gene: TRBD1; CDR3 DNA: TGCGCCAGCAGCTGGACGGGGGACAGGGAGGGCGAGCAGTACTTC; CDR3 protein: CASSWTGDREGEQYF
V gene: TRBV11-2; clone size: few; J gene: TRBJ2-2; D gene: TRBD2; CDR3 DNA: TGTGCCAGCAGCTTAACCTCCGGGACTAGTGTTGGGGAGCTGTTTTTT; CDR3 protein: CASSLTSGTSVGELFF
V gene: TRBV7-3; clone size: many; J gene: TRBJ1-1; D gene: -; CDR3 DNA: TGTGCCAGCAGCCTACTCGGGGGCACTGAAGCTTTCTTT; CDR3 protein: CASSLLGGTEAFF
V gene: TRBV9; clone size: many; J gene: TRBJ2-1; D gene: TRBD1; CDR3 DNA: TGTGCCAGCAGCGACCCCGGGACAGAGACCTACAATGAGCAGTTCTTC; CDR3 protein: CASSDPGTETYNEQFF
V gene: TRBV7-3; clone size: many; J gene: TRBJ2-5; D gene: -; CDR3 DNA: TGTGCCAGCAGCTTAGGGCGAAGATCAGATTCGGAGACCCAGTACTTC; CDR3 protein: CASSLGRRSDSETQYF
V gene: TRBV28; clone size: many; J gene: TRBJ1-3; D gene: -; CDR3 DNA: TGTGCCAGCAGCCCCCTGGACTCTGGAAACACCATATATTTT; CDR3 protein: CASSPLDSGNTIYF
V gene: TRBV7-2; clone size: many; J gene: TRBJ1-4; D gene: -; CDR3 DNA: TGTGCCAGCAGCTTAGGACGGGGAAGGGGTGAAAAACTGTTTTTT; CDR3 protein: CASSLGRGRGEKLFF
V gene: TRBV5-1; clone size: many; J gene: TRBJ1-2; D gene: -; CDR3 DNA: TGCGCCAGCAGCTTGGGAACCGGGACACAGCCGGGCTACACCTTC; CDR3 protein: CASSLGTGTQPGYTF
V gene: TRBV7-2; clone size: many; J gene: TRBJ1-5; D gene: -; CDR3 DNA: TGTGCCAGCAGCCAAGATTTGCGACAGCCCCAGCATTTT; CDR3 protein: CASSQDLRQPQHF
V gene: TRBV29-1; clone size: many; J gene: TRBJ2-5; D gene: -; CDR3 DNA: TGCAGCGTTGCTCGAGGGGGGCAAGAGACCCAGTACTTC; CDR3 protein: CSVARGGQETQYF
V gene: TRBV9; clone size: many; J gene: TRBJ2-1; D gene: -; CDR3 DNA: TGTGCCAGCAGCCTTACGCAAAATTTC; CDR3 protein: CASSLTQNF
V gene: TRBV7-3; clone size: many; J gene: TRBJ2-1; D gene: -; CDR3 DNA: TGTGCCAGCAGCCCACATGGGGGGCCCTTCAATGAGCAGTTCTTC; CDR3 protein: CASSPHGGPFNEQFF
V gene: TRBV5-1; clone size: many; J gene: TRBJ2-4; D gene: TRBD1; CDR3 DNA: TGCGCCAGCAGCCCAGGTCCCGGGACAGGGTCGAGGGCCAAAAACATTCAGTACTTC; CDR3 protein: CASSPGPGTGSRAKNIQYF
V gene: TRBV4-2; clone size: many; J gene: TRBJ2-3; D gene: -; CDR3 DNA: TGTGCCAGCAGCCGGGACCGGGTCACTACAGATACGCAGTATTTT; CDR3 protein: CASSRDRVTTDTQYF
V gene: TRBV18; clone size: many; J gene: TRBJ1-4; D gene: -; CDR3 DNA: TGTGCCAGCTCACTGGGGTTTGCCACAACTAATGAAAAACTGTTTTTT; CDR3 protein: CASSLGFATTNEKLFF
V gene: TRBV28; clone size: -; J gene: TRBJ2-7; D gene: -; CDR3 DNA: TGTGCCAGCAGCCCCGTTTGGAGCGAGCAGTACTTC; CDR3 protein: CASSPVWSEQYF
V gene: TRBV7-3; clone size: many; J gene: TRBJ2-5; D gene: TRBD2; CDR3 DNA: TGTGCCAGCTCCTTAGCGGGGGGCTTAGAGACCCAGTACTTC; CDR3 protein: CASSLAGGLETQYF
V gene: TRBV7-9; clone size: many; J gene: TRBJ2-5; D gene: TRBD2; CDR3 DNA: TGTGCCAGCAGCGACTGGGGGGGTGTGGAGACCCAGTACTTC; CDR3 protein: CASSDWGGVETQYF
V gene: TRBV4-1; clone size: -; J gene: TRBJ2-2; D gene: TRBD2; CDR3 DNA: TGCGCCAGCAGCCAAAGAAGGACTAGCGGCGTGACCGGGGAGCTGTTTTTT; CDR3 protein: CASSQRRTSGVTGELFF
V gene: TRBV7-9; clone size: -; J gene: TRBJ2-1; D gene: TRBD1; CDR3 DNA: TGTGCCAGCACCCCTGGACAGGGGACCTACAATGAGCAGTTCTTC; CDR3 protein: CASTPGQGTYNEQFF
V gene: TRBV6-1; clone size: many; J gene: TRBJ1-1; D gene: -; CDR3 DNA: TGTGCCAGCAGTTTTCATACGAACACTGAAGCTTTCTTT; CDR3 protein: CASSFHTNTEAFF
V gene: TRBV20-1; clone size: many; J gene: TRBJ2-7; D gene: -; CDR3 DNA: TGCAGTGCTCAAGGCAGGGGAGACGAGCAGTACTTC; CDR3 protein: CSAQGRGDEQYF
V gene: TRBV29-1; clone size: many; J gene: TRBJ2-1; D gene: TRBD2; CDR3 DNA: TGCAGCGATGTTAGCGGGGGGGCCAGTGAGCAGTTCTTC; CDR3 protein: CSDVSGGASEQFF
V gene: TRBV6-1; clone size: medium-sized; J gene: TRBJ1-2; D gene: -; CDR3 DNA: TGTGCCAGCAGGCAGACAGATGGCTACACCTTC; CDR3 protein: CASRQTDGYTF